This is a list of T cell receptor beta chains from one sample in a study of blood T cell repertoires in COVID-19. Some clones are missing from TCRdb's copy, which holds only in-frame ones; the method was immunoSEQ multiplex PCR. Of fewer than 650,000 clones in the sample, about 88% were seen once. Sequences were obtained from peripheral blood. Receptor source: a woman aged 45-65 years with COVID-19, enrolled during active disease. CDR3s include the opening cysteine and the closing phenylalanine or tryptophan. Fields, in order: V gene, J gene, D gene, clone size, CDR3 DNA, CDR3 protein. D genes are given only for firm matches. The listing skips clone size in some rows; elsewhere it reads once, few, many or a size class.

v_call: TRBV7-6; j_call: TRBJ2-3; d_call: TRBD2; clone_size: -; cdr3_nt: TGTGCCAGCAGCTTAGCGGGGTCCCTAGCGGGGGGCGTCAAGCATACGCAGTATTTT; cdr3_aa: CASSLAGSLAGGVKHTQYF
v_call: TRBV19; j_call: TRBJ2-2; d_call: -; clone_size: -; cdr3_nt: TGTGCCAGTAGTGTCAGGGGCCCTACCGGGGAGCTGTTTTTT; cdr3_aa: CASSVRGPTGELFF
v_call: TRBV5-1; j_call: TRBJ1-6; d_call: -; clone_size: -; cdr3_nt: TGCGCCAGCAGCATAGAGACGGGAGTAAATTCACCCCTCCACTTT; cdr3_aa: CASSIETGVNSPLHF
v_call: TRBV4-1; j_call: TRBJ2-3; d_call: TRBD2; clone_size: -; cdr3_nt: TGCGCCAGCAGCCCCGGAGCTAGCGGGGTGGGAGATACGCAGTATTTT; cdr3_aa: CASSPGASGVGDTQYF
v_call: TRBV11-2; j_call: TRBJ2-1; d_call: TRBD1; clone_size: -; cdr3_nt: TGTGCCAGCAGCCCAGGGGCAGGGGGCTTCGATGAGCAGTTCTTC; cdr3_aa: CASSPGAGGFDEQFF
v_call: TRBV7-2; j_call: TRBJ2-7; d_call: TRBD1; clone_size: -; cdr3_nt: TGTGCCAGCAGCCCCAGGGGGGGACAGGGGGTTAAGAACGAGCAGTACTTC; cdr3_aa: CASSPRGGQGVKNEQYF
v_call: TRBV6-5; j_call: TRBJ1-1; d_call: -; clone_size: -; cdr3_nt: TGTGCCAGCACCAACGGGGGGGGAGCTTTCTTT; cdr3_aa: CASTNGGGAFF
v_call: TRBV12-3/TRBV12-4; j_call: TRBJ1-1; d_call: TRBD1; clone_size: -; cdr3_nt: TGTGCCAGCAGTTTAGGTCAGGGGGGTGAAGCTTTCTTT; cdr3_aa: CASSLGQGGEAFF
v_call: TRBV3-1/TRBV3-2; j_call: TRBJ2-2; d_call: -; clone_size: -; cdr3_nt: TGTGCCAGCAGCCGGGAGACACAGGGTTCGAACACCGGGGAGCTGTTTTTT; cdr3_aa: CASSRETQGSNTGELFF
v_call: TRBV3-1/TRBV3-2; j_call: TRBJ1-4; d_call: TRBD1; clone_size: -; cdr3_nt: TGTGCCAGCAGCCAACTCCCTCCCGGGACAGGGGACGAAAAACTGTTTTTT; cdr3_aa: CASSQLPPGTGDEKLFF
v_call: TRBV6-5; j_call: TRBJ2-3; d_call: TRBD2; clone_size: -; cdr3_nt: TGTGCCAGCGCCGGGACTAGCGAAGATACGCAGTATTTT; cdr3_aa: CASAGTSEDTQYF
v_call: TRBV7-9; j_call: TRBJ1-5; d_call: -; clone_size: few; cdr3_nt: TGTGCCAGCAGCTTCGGGGATAGGAATCAGCCCCAGCATTTT; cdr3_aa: CASSFGDRNQPQHF
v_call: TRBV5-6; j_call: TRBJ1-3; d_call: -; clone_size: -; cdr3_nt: TGTGCCAGCAGCTTTGGAGTTTCCTCTGGAAACACCATATATTTT; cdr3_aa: CASSFGVSSGNTIYF